This T cell receptor (beta chain) was sequenced for a study of T cell responses to AZD1222 COVID-19 vaccine. Across the study: It was second doses at about 4 or about 12 weeks that were pooled.

Profiled with immunoSEQ multiplex PCR; TCRdb holds only in-frame clones, not every one. Found here are about 100,000 clones, about 86% of them singletons; the top ten hold roughly 6.3%. In germline, CDR1 is MNHEY, CDR2 SVGAGI. Trimming left V 2 bases short and J 9 bases short, with 15 bases between. The CDR3 is made up of 14 amino acids. Comments on this clone: Its antigen is still unknown.

Regarding the study as a whole: Donors skewed white British and female; clonal diversity was possibly underestimated. Spike-specific TCR breadth and depth grew following two AZD1222 doses.

This receptor was obtained from an adult in good health. The input for sequencing was peripheral blood, taken on day 0 of AZD1222 vaccination. This chain joins TRBV6-5 and TRBJ2-3; the D gene is possibly TRBD2 (6 bases). CDR3 DNA sequence: TGTGCCAGCAGTTACGAGGCGGGACCGGGGACGCAGTATTTT. Protein sequence: CASSYEAGPGTQYF.